The 9 T cell receptor beta chains presented below share a single source sample, sequenced in a study of blood T cell repertoires in COVID-19. The protocol was immunoSEQ multiplex PCR, while the TCRdb copy is restricted to in-frame clones and leaves out a portion. Of about 78,000 clones detected, around 88% appear once; the ten largest clones hold under 5%. The sequenced material came from peripheral blood. All receptors derive from a woman at least 80 years old with active or convalescent COVID-19.

This chain links TRBV10-3 with TRBJ2-7; 8 nucleotides match TRBD1. V was pared by 4 bases and J by 5 bases, with 10 bases of the junction left unmatched. Germline CDR1 ENHRY, CDR2 SYGVKD. This CDR3 region has 15 residues. The CDR3 DNA sequence: TGTGCCATCAGTGGAAGGGGACAGGCACAGGACGAGCAGTACTTC. This sequence encodes CAISGRGQAQDEQYF.

This clone appeared once. The chain uses TRBV28 and TRBJ2-7; 10 bases are shared with TRBD2. The V gene end was trimmed by 3 bases and the J gene end by 3 bases; junction bases not matched to a gene: 11. From germline, CDR1 is MDHEN and CDR2 SYDVKM. The CDR3 runs to 17 residues. The CDR3 nucleotides read TGTGCCAGCAGTTTGGGAAGCGGGAGGGCTATCCTCTACGAGCAGTACTTC. Protein product: CASSLGSGRAILYEQYF.

This rearrangement joins TRBV28 to TRBJ1-2, with TRBD1 matching 9 bases. The germline gives CDR1 MDHEN, CDR2 SYDVKM. The length of the CDR3 is 15 residues. The J segment lost 6 bases and the V segment lost 3 bases, leaving 8 bases of the junction unmatched. CDR3: CASSFNSRQGDGYTF. CDR3 coding DNA: TGTGCCAGCAGTTTCAATTCCAGACAGGGGGATGGCTACACCTTC.

In this sample, this clone turned up a few times. V usage is TRBV2 and J usage is TRBJ1-5; the D is unclear. The CDR3 length is 16 residues. CDR1 SNHLY and CDR2 FYNNEI come from the germline V gene. V shed 6 bases and J shed 2 bases, with 17 bases lying between them. DNA of the CDR3: TGTGCCAGCAGGGAATCCGGGAACCGAGGCAATCAGCCCCAGCATTTT. Protein sequence: CASRESGNRGNQPQHF.

The chain joins TRBV5-4 to TRBJ1-2; 9 bases fit TRBD1. V lost 4 bases and J lost 4; bases outside the gene matches: 5. The germline V gene encodes CDR1 SGHNT and CDR2 YYREEE (reference sequence). CDR3 length: 14 residues. The CDR3 DNA is TGTGCCAGCAGCCAACCGGGACAGGGCTATGGCTACACCTTC. Protein product: CASSQPGQGYGYTF.

The gene calls are TRBV29-1 and TRBJ2-5, with 9 nucleotides matching TRBD2. The V gene's germline CDR1 is SQVTM and CDR2 ANQGSEA. The ends lost 1 base at V and 1 base at J; junction bases unmatched: 10. The CDR3 sequence is 17 residues long. In DNA form, the CDR3 reads TGCAGCGTTGAAGGCGGTGTAGCGGGGGACCTCCAAGAGACCCAGTACTTC. This gives the protein CSVEGGVAGDLQETQYF.

The chain employs TRBV7-9 and TRBJ2-2, with D perhaps TRBD1 (5 bases). V lost 5 bases and J 1 base, leaving 8 bases between the germline ends. The CDR3 totals 14 residues. Germline CDR1 reads SEHNR; CDR2 reads FQNEAQ (reference sequence). The DNA of the CDR3 is TGTGCCAGCAGCCCAGGACAGAACACCGGGGAGCTGTTTTTT. It yields the protein CASSPGQNTGELFF.

This rearrangement joins TRBV7-9 to TRBJ2-3, with 14 nucleotides matching TRBD2. The CDR3 contains 19 residues. Germline V gives CDR1 SEHNR, CDR2 FQNEAQ (reference sequence). The ends lost 2 bases at V and 5 bases at J; junction bases unmatched: 12. In nucleotides, the CDR3 is TGTGCCAGCAGCTTACCCCAACCGGGGACTAGCGGGAGAGGAGATACGCAGTATTTT. It is translated as CASSLPQPGTSGRGDTQYF.

The CDR3 nucleotides are TGTGCCAGCAGCCACAGCCGGGACAGGGAAACCTTC. Translation gives CASSHSRDRETF. The V call is TRBV7-8, the J call TRBJ1-2, with 9 bases fitting TRBD1. V was clipped by 5 bases and J by 14 bases; unmatched bases: 9. CDR3 length: 12 residues. CDR1 and CDR2 from the germline V gene are SGHVS and FQNEAQ.